This T cell receptor beta chain was obtained from a study of OX40 agonist ivuxolimab in advanced cancers. About the study as a whole: Ivuxolimab was an agonistic, fully human IgG2 monoclonal antibody directed against OX40 (CD134), a costimulatory receptor. Intravenous ivuxolimab was administered to patients every 2 weeks at six dose levels: 0.01, 0.1, 0.3, 1.5, 3 and 10 mg/kg. Prior anti-PD-1, anti-PD-L1 or anti-CTLA-4 therapy was permitted, and checkpoint inhibitors had been received by about 37% of dose-escalation patients. In the dose-escalation cohort, 65% to 85% of patients were male, and the mean age was 60 years with a range of roughly 20 to 80. Of the 50 or so patients in dose escalation, around 20 had hepatocellular carcinoma, some 15 had melanoma, 9 had renal cell carcinoma and 9 had head and neck cancer. Peripheral TCRbeta sequencing was intended to test whether TCR sequence diversity was altered and clonal T-cell expansion was caused by ivuxolimab. The monotherapy dose-escalation portion (N ≈ 57 patients) of the phase I ivuxolimab trial is reported in the paper. Partial responses occurred in three dose-escalation patients, of whom one had hepatocellular carcinoma and two had cutaneous melanoma.

The trial excluded patients who had a history of autoimmune disease or who were on systemic immunosuppression. In every dose cohort, peripheral blood was drawn for TCR sequencing at baseline, cycle 4 day 1, and cycle 7 day 1. The samples were drawn from a first-in-human, open-label, multicenter phase I dose-escalation trial of ivuxolimab. Adults with locally advanced or metastatic melanoma, renal cell carcinoma, hepatocellular carcinoma or head and neck squamous cell carcinoma were enrolled in the trial. CD4+ and CD8+ T cells were sorted separately from peripheral blood before TCR sequencing. Study-wide conclusions, independent of this receptor: Antigen specificity was not determined for the clonally expanded peripheral T cells. At doses from 0.1 to 3.0 mg/kg, clonal expansion was seen in both CD4+ and CD8+ blood T cells between baseline and week 6. After ivuxolimab, CD8+ T cells had more expanded clones than CD4+ T cells on average. In the 0.1-3.0 mg/kg groups, partial responders had among the lowest normalized peripheral clonal expansion, particularly in CD8+ T cells. Low levels of normalized T-cell clonal expansion were also seen in some patients who did not respond.

In the germline V gene, CDR1 corresponds to SGDLS and CDR2 to YYNGEE. Compared with germline, V lacks 0 bases and J lacks 2 bases; bases without a gene match: 5. The CDR3 measures 16 amino acids from cysteine to phenylalanine. Here the CDR3 DNA is all that survives: 48 bases in frame from base 1. Based on its abundance in the sample, this clone is medium-sized (0.01 to 0.1%). This receptor's antigen is unknown. No qualities accompany the bases; no much larger clone lies one base away. For sequencing of the TCRbeta CDR3 region, genomic DNA was extracted from the sorted cells. The immunoSEQ Assay was used to sequence the TCRbeta CDR3 regions. Held by TCRdb, this immuneACCESS table contains in-frame sequences only and omits some clones. Under half of the omission traces to an unresolved V gene where checked; the cause of the rest is unknown. This sample comprises some 72,000 clones, roughly 93% of them detected only once. The ten largest clones represent 2.8% of the sample.

Rearrangement joined TRBV9 to TRBJ2-1; TRBD2 lines up with 7 middle nucleotides. The source was CD4+ or CD8+ T cells sorted from blood, collected in a trial of the OX40 agonist ivuxolimab. This clonotype originated in an adult with an advanced solid tumor such as melanoma, head and neck, liver or kidney cancer. The CDR3 protein is CASSVDPSGTYNEQFF. The DNA sequence reads TGTGCCAGCAGCGTAGATCCTAGCGGAACCTACAATGAGCAGTTCTTC.